The text below deals with one T cell receptor (beta chain). Trimming took 2 bases from V and 4 from J, leaving 5 bases between them. Germline values: CDR1 SGHNT, CDR2 YENEEA. The CDR3 runs to 12 residues. The data derive from a study of blood T cell repertoires in COVID-19. In the study overall: The cDNA or gDNA used as material had been derived from T cells, B-cell-depleted T cells, or PBMCs.

Individuals aged roughly 18 to 100 years were recruited from around 22 US areas. Cohort placement rested on clinical history that participants reported themselves. Two negative PCRs, clearance, or symptom resolution characterized the recovered Cohort 3 donors. Assay: immunoSEQ multiplex PCR; the TCRdb copy retains only in-frame clones and omits some. The repertoire has some 250,000 clones, around 89% of them found once; the top ten carry approximately 9.5%. This receptor was identified in a man in his forties who had recovered from COVID-19. V usage is TRBV11-3 and J usage is TRBJ1-1; no firm D call. Sequences were obtained from PBMCs or T cells enriched from blood (not recorded which). CDR3 coding DNA: TGTGCCAGCAGCTTATGGGCCACTGAAGCTTTCTTT. It specifies CASSLWATEAFF.